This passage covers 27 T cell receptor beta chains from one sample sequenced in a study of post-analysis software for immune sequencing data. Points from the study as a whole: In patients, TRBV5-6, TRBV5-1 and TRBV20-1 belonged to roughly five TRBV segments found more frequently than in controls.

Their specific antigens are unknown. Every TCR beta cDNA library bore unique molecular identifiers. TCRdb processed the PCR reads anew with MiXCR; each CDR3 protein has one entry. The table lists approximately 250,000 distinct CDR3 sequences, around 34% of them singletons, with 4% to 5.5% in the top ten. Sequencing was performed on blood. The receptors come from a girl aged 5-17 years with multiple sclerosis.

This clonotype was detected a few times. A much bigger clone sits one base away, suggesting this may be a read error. CDR3 residues: CAISADRGEQYF. The CDR3 bases are TGTGCCATCAGTGCGGACAGAGGTGAGCAGTACTTC. V is TRBV10-3 and J is TRBJ2-5; D possibly corresponds to TRBD1 (6 bases). The V end was cut by 4 bases, the J end by 11 bases, with 14 bases between. Germline assignment: CDR1 ENHRY and CDR2 SYGVKD. The CDR3 runs 12 residues.

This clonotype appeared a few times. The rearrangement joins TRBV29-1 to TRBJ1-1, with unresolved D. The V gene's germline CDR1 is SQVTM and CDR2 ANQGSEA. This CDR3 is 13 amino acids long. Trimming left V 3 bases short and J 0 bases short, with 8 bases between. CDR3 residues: CSVEKALNTEAFF. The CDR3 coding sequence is TGCAGCGTTGAGAAGGCCTTGAACACTGAAGCTTTCTTT.

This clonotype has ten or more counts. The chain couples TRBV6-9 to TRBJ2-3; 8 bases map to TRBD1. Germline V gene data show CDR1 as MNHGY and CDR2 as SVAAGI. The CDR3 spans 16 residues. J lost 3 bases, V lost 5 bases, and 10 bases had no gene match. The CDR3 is CASSSKGQGITDTQYF. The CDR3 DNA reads TGTGCCAGCAGTAGTAAAGGACAGGGAATTACAGATACGCAGTATTTT.

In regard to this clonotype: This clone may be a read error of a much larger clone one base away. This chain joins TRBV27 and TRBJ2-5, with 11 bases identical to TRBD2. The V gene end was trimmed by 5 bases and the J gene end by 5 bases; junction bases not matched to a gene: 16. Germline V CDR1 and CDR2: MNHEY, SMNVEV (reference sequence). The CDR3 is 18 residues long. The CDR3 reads CASSPGVDSLAGGETQYF. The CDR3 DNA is TGTGCCAGCAGTCCCGGAGTCGACTCTTTAGCGGGAGGGGAGACCCAGTACTTC.

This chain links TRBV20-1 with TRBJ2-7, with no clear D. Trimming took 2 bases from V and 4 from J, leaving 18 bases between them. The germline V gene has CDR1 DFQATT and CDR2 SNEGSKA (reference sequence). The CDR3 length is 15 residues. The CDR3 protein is CSARPTGEIGYEQYF. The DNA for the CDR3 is TGCAGTGCTAGACCGACTGGAGAGATTGGGTACGAGCAGTACTTC.

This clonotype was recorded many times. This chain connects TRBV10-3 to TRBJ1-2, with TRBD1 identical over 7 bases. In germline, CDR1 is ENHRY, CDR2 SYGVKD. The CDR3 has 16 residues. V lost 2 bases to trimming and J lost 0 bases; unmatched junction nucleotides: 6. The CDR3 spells CAISEAKTGTNYGYTF. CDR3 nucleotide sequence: TGTGCCATCAGTGAGGCAAAGACAGGGACTAACTATGGCTACACCTTC.

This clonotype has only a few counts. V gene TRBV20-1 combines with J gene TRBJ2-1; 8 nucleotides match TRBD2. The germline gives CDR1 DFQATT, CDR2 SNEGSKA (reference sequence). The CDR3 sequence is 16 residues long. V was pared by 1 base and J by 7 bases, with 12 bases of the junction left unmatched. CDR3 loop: CSARARAREGRNEQFF. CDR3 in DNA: TGCAGTGCTAGAGCTAGAGCCCGGGAGGGAAGGAATGAGCAGTTCTTC.

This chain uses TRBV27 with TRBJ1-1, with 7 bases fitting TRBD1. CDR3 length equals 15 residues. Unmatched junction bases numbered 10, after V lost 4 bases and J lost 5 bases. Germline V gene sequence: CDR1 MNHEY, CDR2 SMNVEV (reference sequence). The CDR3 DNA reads TGTGCCAGCAGTTCACCTAACAGGGGTTTAACTGAAGCTTTCTTT. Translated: CASSSPNRGLTEAFF.

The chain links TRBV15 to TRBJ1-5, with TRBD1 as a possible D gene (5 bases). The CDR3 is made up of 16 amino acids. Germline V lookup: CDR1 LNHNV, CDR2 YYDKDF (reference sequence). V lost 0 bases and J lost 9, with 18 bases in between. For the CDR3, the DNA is TGTGCCACCAGCAGAGACCAAATTGGGACGAGTCTGCCCCAGCATTTT. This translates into CATSRDQIGTSLPQHF.

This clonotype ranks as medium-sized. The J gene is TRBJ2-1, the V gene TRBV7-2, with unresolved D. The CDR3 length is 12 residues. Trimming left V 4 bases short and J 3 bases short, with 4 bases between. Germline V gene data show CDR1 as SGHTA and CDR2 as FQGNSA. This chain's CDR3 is CASSSNYNEQFF. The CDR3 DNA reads TGTGCCAGCAGCTCCAACTACAATGAGCAGTTCTTC.

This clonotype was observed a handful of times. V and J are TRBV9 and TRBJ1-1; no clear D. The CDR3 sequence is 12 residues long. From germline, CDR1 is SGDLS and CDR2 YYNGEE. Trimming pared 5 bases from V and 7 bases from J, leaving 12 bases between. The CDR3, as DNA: TGTGCCAGCAGAATCGGAAGTGGTGAAGCTTTCTTT. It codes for CASRIGSGEAFF.

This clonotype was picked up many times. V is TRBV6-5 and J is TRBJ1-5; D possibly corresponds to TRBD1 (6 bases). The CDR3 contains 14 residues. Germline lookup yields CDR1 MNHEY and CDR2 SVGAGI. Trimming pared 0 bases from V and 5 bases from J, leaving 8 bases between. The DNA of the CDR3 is TGTGCCAGCAGTTACTCGAAGGGGGATCAGCCCCAGCATTTT. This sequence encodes CASSYSKGDQPQHF.

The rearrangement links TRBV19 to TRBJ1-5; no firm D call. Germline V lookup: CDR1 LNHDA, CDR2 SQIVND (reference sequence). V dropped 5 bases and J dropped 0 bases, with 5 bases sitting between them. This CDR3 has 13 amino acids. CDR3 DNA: TGTGCCAGTAGTCCCCTTAGCAATCAGCCCCAGCATTTT. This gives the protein CASSPLSNQPQHF.

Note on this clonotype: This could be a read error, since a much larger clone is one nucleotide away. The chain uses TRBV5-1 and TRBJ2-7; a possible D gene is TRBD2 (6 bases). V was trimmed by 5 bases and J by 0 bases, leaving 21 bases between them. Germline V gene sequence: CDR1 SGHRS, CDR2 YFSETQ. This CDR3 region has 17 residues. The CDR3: CASRFAVSSVASYEQYF. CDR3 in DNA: TGCGCCAGCAGATTTGCGGTCTCTAGCGTGGCCTCCTACGAGCAGTACTTC.

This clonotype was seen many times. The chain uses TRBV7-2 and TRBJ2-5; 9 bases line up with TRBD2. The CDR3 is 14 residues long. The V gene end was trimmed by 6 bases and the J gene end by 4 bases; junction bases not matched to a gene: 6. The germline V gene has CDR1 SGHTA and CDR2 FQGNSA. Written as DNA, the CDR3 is TGTGCCAGCAGTGGTAGCGGGAGTGGAGAGACCCAGTACTTC. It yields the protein CASSGSGSGETQYF.

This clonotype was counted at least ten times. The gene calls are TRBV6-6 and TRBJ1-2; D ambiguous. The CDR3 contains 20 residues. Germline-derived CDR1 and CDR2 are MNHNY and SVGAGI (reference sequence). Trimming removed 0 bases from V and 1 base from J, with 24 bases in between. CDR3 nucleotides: TGTGCCAGCAGTTACTCGCAAGTCCCCGGAAGAGGTGATGATAACTATGGCTACACCTTC. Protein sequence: CASSYSQVPGRGDDNYGYTF.

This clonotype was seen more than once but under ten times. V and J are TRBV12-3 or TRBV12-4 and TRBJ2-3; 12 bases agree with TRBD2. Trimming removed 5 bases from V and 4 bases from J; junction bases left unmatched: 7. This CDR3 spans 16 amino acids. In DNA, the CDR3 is TGTGCCAGCAGTGCCACTAGCGGGGGGCGGGCAGATACGCAGTATTTT. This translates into CASSATSGGRADTQYF.

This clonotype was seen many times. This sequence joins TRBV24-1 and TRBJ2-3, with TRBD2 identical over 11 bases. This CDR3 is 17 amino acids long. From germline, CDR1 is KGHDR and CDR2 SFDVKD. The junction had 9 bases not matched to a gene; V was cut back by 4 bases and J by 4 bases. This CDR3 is CATSDLKGLAAADTQYF. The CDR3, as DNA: TGTGCCACCAGTGACCTGAAGGGACTAGCGGCCGCAGATACGCAGTATTTT.

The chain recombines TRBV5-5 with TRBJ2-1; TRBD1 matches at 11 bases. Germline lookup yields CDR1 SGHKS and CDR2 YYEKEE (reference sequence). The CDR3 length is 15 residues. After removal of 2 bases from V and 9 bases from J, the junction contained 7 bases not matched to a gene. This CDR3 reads CASSFRTGGFGEQFF. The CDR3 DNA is TGTGCCAGCAGCTTTAGGACAGGGGGCTTTGGTGAGCAGTTCTTC.

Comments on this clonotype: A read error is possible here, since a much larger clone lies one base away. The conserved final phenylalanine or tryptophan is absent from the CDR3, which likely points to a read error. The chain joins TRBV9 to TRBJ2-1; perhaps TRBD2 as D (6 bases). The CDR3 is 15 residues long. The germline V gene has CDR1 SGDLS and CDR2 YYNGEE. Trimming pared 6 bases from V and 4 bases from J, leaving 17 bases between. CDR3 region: CASNPGGEGYNEQFV. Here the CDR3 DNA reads TGTGCCAGCAACCCCGGGGGAGAGGGTTACAATGAGCAGTTCGTC.

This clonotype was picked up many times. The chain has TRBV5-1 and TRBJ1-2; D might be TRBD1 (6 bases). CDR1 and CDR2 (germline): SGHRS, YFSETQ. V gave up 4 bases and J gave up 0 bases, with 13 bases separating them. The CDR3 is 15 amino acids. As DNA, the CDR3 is TGCGCCAGCAGCCCAGAGACAGGCGCTAACTATGGCTACACCTTC. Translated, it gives CASSPETGANYGYTF.

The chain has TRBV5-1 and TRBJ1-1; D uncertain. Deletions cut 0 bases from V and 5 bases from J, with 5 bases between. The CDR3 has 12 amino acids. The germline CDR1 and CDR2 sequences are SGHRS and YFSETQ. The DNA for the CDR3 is TGCGCCAGCAGCTTGGAGATGACTGAAGCTTTCTTT. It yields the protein CASSLEMTEAFF.

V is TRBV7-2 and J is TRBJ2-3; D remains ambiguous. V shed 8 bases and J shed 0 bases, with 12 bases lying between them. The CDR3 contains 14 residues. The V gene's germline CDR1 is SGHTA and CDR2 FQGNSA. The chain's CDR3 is CASEVGLSTDTQYF. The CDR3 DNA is TGTGCCAGCGAGGTCGGGTTGAGCACAGATACGCAGTATTTT.

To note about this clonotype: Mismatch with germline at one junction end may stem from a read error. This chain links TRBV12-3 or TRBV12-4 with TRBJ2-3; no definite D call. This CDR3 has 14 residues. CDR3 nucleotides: TGTGCCAGCAGTTCCGGCGTCAGCACAGATGCGCAGTATTTT. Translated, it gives CASSSGVSTDAQYF.

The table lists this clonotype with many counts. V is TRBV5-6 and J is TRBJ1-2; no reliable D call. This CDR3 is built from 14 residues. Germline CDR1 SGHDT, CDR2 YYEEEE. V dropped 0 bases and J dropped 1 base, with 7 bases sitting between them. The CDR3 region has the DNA TGTGCCAGCAGCTTGGTAGGCCTTAACTATGGCTACACCTTC. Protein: CASSLVGLNYGYTF.

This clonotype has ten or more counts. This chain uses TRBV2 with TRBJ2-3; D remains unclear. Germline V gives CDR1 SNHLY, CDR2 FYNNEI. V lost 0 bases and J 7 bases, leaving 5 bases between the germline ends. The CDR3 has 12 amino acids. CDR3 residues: CASSEAPHTQYF. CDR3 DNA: TGTGCCAGCAGTGAAGCCCCGCATACGCAGTATTTT.

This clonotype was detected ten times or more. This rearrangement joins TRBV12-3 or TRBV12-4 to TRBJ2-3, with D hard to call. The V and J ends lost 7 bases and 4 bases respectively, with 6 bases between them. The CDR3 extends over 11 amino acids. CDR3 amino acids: CASTEADTQYF. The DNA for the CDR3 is TGTGCCAGCACCGAGGCAGATACGCAGTATTTT.